The 24 T cell receptor beta chains below come from one sample, sequenced in a study of cytomegalovirus exposure and HLA in healthy donors. The study ran its PCR with 60 Vbeta and 13 Jbeta primers. Profiled with immunoSEQ multiplex PCR; TCRdb holds only in-frame clones, not every one. The table has 100,000 to 150,000 clones, 75% seen once. What was sequenced was PBMCs. Every receptor here comes from a middle-aged woman in good health and CMV-seropositive.

V usage is TRBV30 and J usage is TRBJ2-3; 7 nucleotides line up with TRBD2. Germline CDR1 GTSNPN, CDR2 SVGIG (reference sequence). The CDR3 consists of 14 residues. With V trimmed by 0 bases and J by 5 bases, 5 bases remained unmatched. CDR3 region: CAWSVGGSGDTQYF. The CDR3 nucleotides read TGTGCCTGGAGTGTGGGAGGGTCAGGAGATACGCAGTATTTT.

The chain employs TRBV5-8 and TRBJ2-5; 13 bases agree with TRBD2. Germline lookup yields CDR1 SGHTS and CDR2 YDEGEE. The CDR3 sequence is 17 residues long. Trimming cost V 0 bases and J 5 bases; bases outside gene matches: 7. This CDR3 reads CASSLGTSGRDEETQYF. For the CDR3, the DNA is TGTGCCAGCAGCTTGGGAACTAGCGGGAGGGACGAGGAGACCCAGTACTTC.

This sequence joins TRBV7-6 and TRBJ1-2; D may be TRBD1 (5 bases). The germline V and J ends were trimmed by 5 bases and 4 bases, with 17 bases remaining between them. CDR1 and CDR2 from the germline V gene are SGHVS and FNYEAQ. The CDR3 extends over 15 amino acids. This chain's CDR3 is CASSPDTGVGYGYTF. For the CDR3, the DNA is TGTGCCAGCAGCCCTGACACGGGGGTTGGCTATGGCTACACCTTC.

The DNA of the CDR3 is TGTGCCAGCAGCACAGATCCACAGAGGGACACTGAAGCTTTCTTT. Translation gives CASSTDPQRDTEAFF. The chain links TRBV7-2 to TRBJ1-1; no clear D gene. CDR3 length: 15 amino acids. In germline, CDR1 is SGHTA, CDR2 FQGNSA. The germline V and J ends were trimmed by 5 bases and 3 bases, with 16 bases remaining between them.

This rearrangement joins TRBV5-1 to TRBJ1-2; 9 bases map to TRBD1. V was pared by 4 bases and J by 2 bases, with 3 bases of the junction left unmatched. Germline-derived CDR1 and CDR2 are SGHRS and YFSETQ. This CDR3 comprises 14 residues. The CDR3 reads CASSPGTGNYGYTF. CDR3 bases: TGCGCCAGCAGCCCCGGGACAGGGAACTATGGCTACACCTTC.

This clone has only a few counts. The chain combines TRBV5-1 with TRBJ1-1; D unresolved. Trimming pared 2 bases from V and 3 bases from J, leaving 11 bases between. Germline V gives CDR1 SGHRS, CDR2 YFSETQ. This CDR3 has 14 amino acids. For the CDR3, the DNA is TGCGCCAGCAGCTTCCGGGTATGGGACACTGAAGCTTTCTTT. This encodes CASSFRVWDTEAFF.

This chain uses TRBV6-5 with TRBJ2-5; TRBD2 is a possible D gene (6 bases). CDR1 is MNHEY and CDR2 is SVGAGI in the germline V gene. The CDR3 sequence is 14 residues long. The V end lost 4 bases, the J end lost 5 bases, and 14 bases lay between the germline ends. The CDR3: CASSFVDRGETQYF. The CDR3, as DNA: TGTGCCAGCAGTTTCGTTGACCGGGGGGAGACCCAGTACTTC.

The table lists this clone with a count of one. CDR3 amino acids: CAISELWTGDGYTF. CDR3 sequence (DNA): TGTGCCATCAGTGAGTTATGGACAGGTGATGGCTACACCTTC. The chain recombines TRBV10-3 with TRBJ1-2; 7 bases match TRBD1. V trimming: 1 base; J trimming: 6 bases; junction bases outside the gene matches: 5. Germline CDR1 is ENHRY and CDR2 is SYGVKD. This CDR3 has 14 amino acids.

For the CDR3, the DNA is TGCAGCGCTATCGGACAGGGGGCGGGTCAGCCCCAGCATTTT. Translating it yields CSAIGQGAGQPQHF. The J gene is TRBJ1-5, the V gene TRBV29-1, with TRBD1 matching 11 bases. V lost 7 bases and J lost 6; bases outside the gene matches: 8. Germline V gene lookup returns CDR1 SQVTM and CDR2 ANQGSEA. This CDR3 is built from 14 residues.

The chain uses TRBV6-4 and TRBJ2-2; 8 bases map to TRBD1. Germline values: CDR1 MRHNA, CDR2 SNTAGT. CDR3 length equals 14 residues. The V segment lost 6 bases and the J segment 1 base; nucleotides outside the gene matches: 1. CDR3 nucleotide sequence: TGTGCCAGCAGGGGGACAGGGAACACCGGGGAGCTGTTTTTT. Residues: CASRGTGNTGELFF.

The gene calls are TRBV4-1 and TRBJ2-7, with 7 bases lining up with TRBD1. V shed 4 bases and J 3 bases; nucleotides not matched to a gene: 9. Germline assignment: CDR1 MGHRA and CDR2 YSYEKL. The CDR3 has 15 amino acids. CDR3 coding DNA: TGCGCCAGCAGCCCTTTACAGGGGAGCCTCTACGAGCAGTACTTC. It codes for CASSPLQGSLYEQYF.

V is TRBV7-2 and J is TRBJ2-7; 9 nucleotides line up with TRBD1. From germline, CDR1 is SGHTA and CDR2 FQGNSA. V shed 6 bases, J shed 4 bases, and the junction held 7 bases outside the gene matches. The CDR3 is 14 amino acids. The DNA of the CDR3 is TGTGCCAGCAGATCGACAGGGGGGGATTACGAGCAGTACTTC. Translating it yields CASRSTGGDYEQYF.

This chain links TRBV19 with TRBJ1-1; the match to TRBD1 covers 8 bases. The CDR3 extends over 13 amino acids. V dropped 7 bases and J dropped 1; count of bases not matched to a gene: 2. Germline V gene lookup returns CDR1 LNHDA and CDR2 SQIVND (reference sequence). Written as DNA, the CDR3 is TGTGCCAGTAATGGACAGGGGAACACTGAAGCTTTCTTT. It codes for CASNGQGNTEAFF.

This rearrangement joins TRBV19 to TRBJ1-6; 10 nucleotides agree with TRBD1. Looked up from germline, CDR1 is LNHDA and CDR2 is SQIVND (reference sequence). The CDR3 totals 15 residues. Trimming at V came to 6 bases and at J to 10 bases, leaving 9 bases not matched to a gene. In DNA, the CDR3 is TGTGCCAGTAGCGAGAGGGGGACAGGGGTCTCACCCCTCCACTTT. It codes for CASSERGTGVSPLHF.

The V gene is TRBV4-2, the J gene TRBJ2-3, with TRBD2 matching 12 bases. Germline trimming cut 4 bases from V and 3 bases from J; bases unmatched to any gene: 5. The CDR3 totals 16 residues. Per the germline V gene, CDR1 is LGHNA and CDR2 is YNFKEQ. The CDR3 region has the DNA TGTGCCAGCAGCCGCAAGGGGACTAGCGGGACAGATACGCAGTATTTT. Translating gives CASSRKGTSGTDTQYF.

This chain links TRBV7-9 with TRBJ2-5; 14 bases agree with TRBD2. The CDR3 runs to 18 residues. V dropped 5 bases and J dropped 2; count of bases not matched to a gene: 10. CDR1 SEHNR and CDR2 FQNEAQ come from the germline V gene (reference sequence). CDR3 residues: CASSPGTSGSLFQETQYF. The CDR3 DNA follows: TGTGCCAGCAGCCCGGGGACTAGCGGGAGTTTATTTCAAGAGACCCAGTACTTC.

This rearrangement joins TRBV12-5 to TRBJ2-5; 14 nucleotides agree with TRBD2. This CDR3 spans 16 amino acids. J was trimmed by 3 bases and V by 4 bases; bases with no gene match: 4. Looked up from germline, CDR1 is LGHNT and CDR2 is FRNRAP. The chain's CDR3 is CASGSVGLAGEETQYF. CDR3 sequence (DNA): TGTGCTAGTGGTTCTGTGGGACTAGCGGGAGAAGAGACCCAGTACTTC.

The chain recombines TRBV6-5 with TRBJ1-6, with 8 bases lining up with TRBD1. CDR3 length: 15 amino acids. CDR1 is MNHEY and CDR2 is SVGAGI in the germline V gene. Losses at the gene ends were 8 bases for V and 3 bases for J; bases not matched to a gene: 6. The CDR3 spells CASGDGTGYNSPLHF. For the CDR3, the DNA is TGTGCCAGCGGGGATGGGACAGGCTATAATTCACCCCTCCACTTT.

This clone was observed a handful of times. The gene calls are TRBV7-9 and TRBJ1-1, with D unclear. This CDR3 contains 13 residues. The germline V gene has CDR1 SEHNR and CDR2 FQNEAQ (reference sequence). Trimming took 4 bases from V and 1 from J, leaving 7 bases between them. CDR3 nucleotide sequence: TGTGCCAGCAGCTCTACAGAGAACACTGAAGCTTTCTTT. Translating gives CASSSTENTEAFF.

This chain joins TRBV4-3 and TRBJ2-5, with 9 bases matching TRBD2. The CDR3 runs 17 residues. J lost 4 bases, V lost 0 bases, and 9 bases had no gene match. Germline V gene lookup returns CDR1 LGHNA and CDR2 YSLEER. The CDR3 is CASSQDSAGGILETQYF. The CDR3 coding sequence is TGCGCCAGCAGCCAAGATTCCGCGGGAGGGATCTTAGAGACCCAGTACTTC.

The chain employs TRBV7-8 and TRBJ1-6, with D perhaps matching TRBD1 (5 bases). This CDR3 is built from 15 residues. V was shortened by 0 bases and J by 5 bases, with 8 bases between the two germline ends. From germline, CDR1 is SGHVS and CDR2 FQNEAQ. The CDR3 bases are TGTGCCAGCAGCTTAGCCAGGGCAGATAATTCACCCCTCCACTTT. Translating it yields CASSLARADNSPLHF.

The DNA for the CDR3 is TGCAGCGTTGAAGGACGTCAGGGGCTGCCCCAGCATTTT. Residues: CSVEGRQGLPQHF. J is TRBJ1-5 and V is TRBV29-1, with D perhaps TRBD1 (6 bases). CDR1 is SQVTM and CDR2 is ANQGSEA in the germline V gene. V was clipped by 1 base and J by 9 bases, with 13 bases between them. The CDR3 has 13 residues.

Of note for this clone: The germline gene is not matched at one end of the junction; a read error may be the cause. This chain uses TRBV5-6 with TRBJ1-4; maybe TRBD1 (6 bases). The CDR3 covers 14 residues. Germline V CDR1 and CDR2: SGHDT, YYEEEE. CDR3 in amino acids: CASSPGTTNEKLFF. The CDR3 DNA sequence: TGTGCCAGCAGTCCCGGGACAACCAATGAAAAACTGTTTTTT.

Details on this clone: A read error likely explains this, since a far larger clone differs by one base. The rearrangement links TRBV28 to TRBJ2-2; D not certain. There are 12 residues in the CDR3. CDR1 is MDHEN and CDR2 is SYDVKM in the germline V gene. V gave up 6 bases and J gave up 2 bases, with 4 bases separating them. As DNA, the CDR3 is TGTGCCAGCAGCCCAAACACCGGGGAGCTGTTTTTT. It yields the protein CASSPNTGELFF.